The subject of this entry is one TCR beta chain. Its target is not known. The sample comes from a study of breast tumors, draining lymph nodes, adjacent tissues. Using its own MiXCR run on the multiplex PCR reads, TCRdb lists one record per CDR3 protein. Altogether around 130,000 distinct CDR3 sequences are present, 21% being singletons, with the ten largest covering 2.2%. V lost 3 bases and J lost 7, with 12 bases in between. CDR1 and CDR2 (germline): SGHDN, FVKESK. The CDR3 length is 13 residues. The lymph nodes were axillary draining lymph nodes from breast cancer patients. Study findings and constraints: Data fit most tumor T cells coming from lymph node, expanding in tumor. Tumor repertoires ranked between lymph nodes and nontumor tissue in diversity, with V and J gene preferences. Luminal-like breast cancer showed significantly greater tumor-nontumor repertoire similarity than basal-like breast cancer did.

Material for sequencing was axillary lymph node tissue. The source is a female donor with breast cancer. Some clones in this sample may be carry-over from other donors' samples. The rearrangement uses TRBV14 and TRBJ1-2; no definite D call. CDR3 nucleotide sequence: TGTGCCAGCAGCCACCTGCCGGGTTCTGGCTACACCTTC. Translating gives CASSHLPGSGYTF. The entire variable domain, with the rest obtained from reference TRBV14 and TRBJ1-2, is as follows: EAGVTQFPSHSVIEKGQTVTLRCDPISGHDNLYWYRRVMGKEIKFLLHFVKESKQDESGMPNNRFLAERTGGTYSTLKVQPAELEDSGVYFCASSHLPGSGYTFGSGTRLTVV.